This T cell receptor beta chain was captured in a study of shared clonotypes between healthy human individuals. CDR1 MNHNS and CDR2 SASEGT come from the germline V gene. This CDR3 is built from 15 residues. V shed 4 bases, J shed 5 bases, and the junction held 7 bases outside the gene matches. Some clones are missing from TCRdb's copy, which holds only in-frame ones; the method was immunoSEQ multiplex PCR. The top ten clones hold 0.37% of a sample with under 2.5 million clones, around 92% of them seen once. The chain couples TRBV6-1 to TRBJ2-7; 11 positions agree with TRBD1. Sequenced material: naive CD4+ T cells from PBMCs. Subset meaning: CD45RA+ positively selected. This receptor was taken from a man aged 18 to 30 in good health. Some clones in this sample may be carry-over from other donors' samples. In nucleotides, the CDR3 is TGTGCCAGCAGTGGAACCGGGACAGGGGGACACGAGCAGTACTTC. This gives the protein CASSGTGTGGHEQYF.